The 21 T cell receptor beta chains below all came from one sample that was sequenced in a study of spatial heterogeneity in lung cancer. Whole-study results and caveats: Expanded intratumoral alpha and beta TCR counts tracked tumor mutation counts.

No antigens are known for them. Time point in this sample: sample taken at primary tumor resection. From the 5' RACE reads, TCRdb called clonotypes with MiXCR, one entry per CDR3 protein. The data hold about 27,000 distinct CDR3 sequences, with around 7% observed a single time. This sample comprised lung tumor tissue, obtained at surgery. The receptors were sampled from a male donor with early-stage non-small cell lung cancer.

In this sample, this clonotype turned up many times. The chain uses TRBV5-5 and TRBJ1-5; the match to TRBD1 covers 9 bases. V lost 3 bases, J lost 3 bases, and 4 bases stayed unmatched. The germline CDR1 and CDR2 sequences are SGHKS and YYEKEE (reference sequence). The CDR3 has 15 amino acids. The CDR3 sequence is CASSSWDRDNQPQHF. CDR3 sequence (DNA): TGTGCCAGCAGCTCTTGGGACAGGGACAATCAGCCCCAGCATTTT.

This clonotype came up many times. The rearrangement uses TRBV5-1 and TRBJ1-4; 8 bases map to TRBD1. This CDR3 contains 13 residues. Germline CDR1 reads SGHRS; CDR2 reads YFSETQ. Germline trimming cut 4 bases from V and 10 bases from J; bases unmatched to any gene: 6. The CDR3 sequence: CASSPGQGGKLFF. CDR3 in DNA: TGCGCCAGCAGCCCAGGACAGGGAGGAAAACTGTTTTTT.

V usage is TRBV6-1 and J usage is TRBJ2-7; D is tentatively TRBD1 or TRBD2 (5 bases each). The ends were cut back, 5 bases at V and 5 bases at J, with 19 bases in the middle. CDR3 length equals 15 residues. Looked up from germline, CDR1 is MNHNS and CDR2 is SASEGT. The CDR3 is CASSLGTNLRHEQYF. The CDR3 DNA reads TGTGCCAGCAGTTTAGGGACCAACCTACGCCACGAGCAGTACTTC.

This clonotype occurred many times. The CDR3 spells CASSPTTENTGELFF. The CDR3 DNA sequence: TGTGCCAGCAGTCCCACGACAGAGAACACCGGGGAGCTGTTTTTT. The genes are TRBV28 and TRBJ2-2; weak D call: TRBD1 (5 bases). The CDR3 runs 15 residues. V was pared by 5 bases and J by 1 base, with 11 bases between. The germline CDR1 and CDR2 sequences are MDHEN and SYDVKM.

This clonotype was seen ten or more times. The V and J genes are TRBV29-1 and TRBJ2-1; a weak D match, TRBD1 (6 bases). With 5 bases removed from V and 9 bases from J, the gap between germline ends came to 20 bases. This CDR3 is built from 14 residues. Germline CDR1 SQVTM, CDR2 ANQGSEA. Written as DNA, the CDR3 is TGCAGCGTTTCAGGGGCGCAGGCGCAATCTGAGCAGTTCTTC. This translates into CSVSGAQAQSEQFF.

The rearrangement joins TRBV14 to TRBJ1-2; D might be TRBD1 (5 bases). CDR1 SGHDN and CDR2 FVKESK come from the germline V gene. This CDR3 has 15 amino acids. Trimming took off 4 bases at V and 4 bases at J, with 16 bases between the two ends. CDR3 sequence (DNA): TGTGCCAGCAGCCGAAACATCCGGGACCCCTATGGCTACACCTTC. It translates to CASSRNIRDPYGYTF.

At least ten counts were recorded for this clonotype. The V call is TRBV20-1, the J call TRBJ1-6; D unresolved. The CDR3 consists of 14 residues. V dropped 0 bases and J dropped 0 bases, with 3 bases sitting between them. In germline, CDR1 is DFQATT, CDR2 SNEGSKA (reference sequence). The CDR3 DNA follows: TGCAGTGCTAGAGAAAGCTCCTATAATTCACCCCTCCACTTT. It encodes CSARESSYNSPLHF.

This clonotype has ten or more counts. This chain joins TRBV5-1 and TRBJ2-2; perhaps D is TRBD1 or TRBD2 (5 bases each). Per germline, CDR1 SGHRS and CDR2 YFSETQ. The CDR3 consists of 15 residues. With 5 bases removed from V and 0 bases from J, the gap between germline ends came to 11 bases. Here the CDR3 DNA reads TGCGCCAGCAGGGGGGACGGGGCGAACACCGGGGAGCTGTTTTTT. Protein: CASRGDGANTGELFF.

This clonotype was detected a few times. The chain has TRBV7-2 and TRBJ1-2; 9 bases are shared with TRBD1. Germline CDR1 SGHTA, CDR2 FQGNSA. The CDR3 is 15 amino acids. V gave up 1 base and J gave up 5 bases; unmatched junction bases: 5. The CDR3 nucleotides read TGTGCCAGCAGCTTAGGGACAGGGGACGTGTATGGCTACACCTTC. Its translation: CASSLGTGDVYGYTF.

In its sample, this clonotype was seen many times. The chain has TRBV7-2 and TRBJ2-7; a possible D gene is TRBD1 (5 bases). Germline CDR1 reads SGHTA; CDR2 reads FQGNSA. Trimming left V 1 base short and J 1 base short, with 8 bases between. This CDR3 region has 14 residues. The CDR3 reads CASSLGQWSYEQYF. The DNA of the CDR3 is TGTGCCAGCAGCTTAGGACAGTGGTCCTACGAGCAGTACTTC.

There are many counts of this clonotype. The chain carries TRBV6-2 or TRBV6-3 and TRBJ2-5, with a tentative D call TRBD1 (5 bases). The CDR3 length is 13 residues. Germline V lookup: CDR1 MNHEY, CDR2 SVGEGT. The V end lost 0 bases, the J end lost 5 bases, and 7 bases lay between the germline ends. The CDR3 DNA sequence: TGTGCCAGCAGTTACTCAGGGGTGGAGACCCAGTACTTC. Residues: CASSYSGVETQYF.

The chain links TRBV7-2 to TRBJ2-5; 7 positions match TRBD1. Germline trimming cut 6 bases from V and 5 bases from J; bases unmatched to any gene: 6. CDR3 size: 13 residues. Per the germline V gene, CDR1 is SGHTA and CDR2 is FQGNSA. CDR3: CASSYDRDETQYF. In nucleotides, the CDR3 is TGTGCCAGCAGTTACGACAGGGACGAGACCCAGTACTTC.

This clonotype was found many times. The chain recombines TRBV4-3 with TRBJ1-6; D uncertain. The CDR3 is 15 amino acids. CDR1 and CDR2 from the germline V gene are LGHNA and YSLEER. Trimming took 0 bases from V and 4 from J, leaving 7 bases between them. Written as DNA, the CDR3 is TGCGCCAGCAGCCAAGAAATGGCTTATAATTCACCCCTCCACTTT. Its protein is CASSQEMAYNSPLHF.

This chain's CDR3 is CASSQSMLQGTDEQYF. As DNA, the CDR3 is TGTGCCAGCAGCCAAAGTATGTTGCAGGGGACGGACGAGCAGTACTTC. The chain combines TRBV3-1 with TRBJ2-7, with a weak D call TRBD1 (6 bases). The V gene lost 2 bases and the J gene lost 5 bases, with 19 bases spanning the gap. The CDR3 is made up of 16 amino acids. CDR1 and CDR2 from the germline V gene are LGHDT and YNNKEL (reference sequence).

Only a few counts were recorded for this clonotype. J is TRBJ2-3 and V is TRBV5-5, with D uncertain. The germline V gene encodes CDR1 SGHKS and CDR2 YYEKEE (reference sequence). V was clipped by 1 base and J by 0 bases, with 3 bases between them. The CDR3 loop spans 13 amino acids. CDR3 in amino acids: CASSLSSTDTQYF. The CDR3 coding sequence is TGTGCCAGCAGCTTGTCTAGCACAGATACGCAGTATTTT.

This clonotype was seen more than once but under ten times. This chain links TRBV29-1 with TRBJ1-2; D uncertain. The CDR3 runs to 13 residues. Per the germline V gene, CDR1 is SQVTM and CDR2 is ANQGSEA. Deletions cut 4 bases from V and 6 bases from J, with 15 bases between. For the CDR3, the DNA is TGCAGCGTTGTAGAACAGAATAGGCATGGCTACACCTTC. Amino acid sequence: CSVVEQNRHGYTF.

By proportion, this clonotype is medium-sized. The chain employs TRBV10-3 and TRBJ1-6, with D unclear. Trimming cost V 0 bases and J 1 base, with 7 bases left between them. Germline CDR1 and CDR2: ENHRY and SYGVKD. The length of the CDR3 is 16 residues. The CDR3 reads CAISESKGSYNSPLHF. The DNA for the CDR3 is TGTGCCATCAGTGAGTCCAAAGGATCCTATAATTCACCCCTCCACTTT.

The genes are TRBV2 and TRBJ2-5; no clear D gene. CDR1 and CDR2 from the germline V gene are SNHLY and FYNNEI. The CDR3 spans 13 residues. The V end lost 7 bases, the J end lost 0 bases, and 9 bases lay between the germline ends. The DNA for the CDR3 is TGTGCCAGCAATGAGAGGTACCAAGAGACCCAGTACTTC. Translated: CASNERYQETQYF.

This clonotype was recorded many times. DNA for the CDR3: TGTGCCAGCAGCTTAGGACCACCAGATACGCAGTATTTT. This translates into CASSLGPPDTQYF. The genes are TRBV7-2 and TRBJ2-3; D unresolved. Germline CDR1 and CDR2: SGHTA and FQGNSA. Between the trimmed V and J ends, which lost 1 base and 4 bases, there was a span of 6 bases. The CDR3 length is 13 residues.

This clonotype was observed a handful of times. V gene TRBV7-2 combines with J gene TRBJ2-1; TRBD1 aligns across 9 bases. CDR3 length equals 15 residues. Losses at the gene ends were 2 bases for V and 5 bases for J; bases not matched to a gene: 4. CDR1 and CDR2 from the germline V gene are SGHTA and FQGNSA. The CDR3 protein is CASSLWDRANNEQFF. The CDR3 DNA follows: TGTGCCAGCAGCTTATGGGACAGGGCAAACAATGAGCAGTTCTTC.

Only a few counts were recorded for this clonotype. The CDR3 loop is CSARLEGSGYTF. The CDR3 DNA follows: TGCAGTGCTAGATTGGAAGGGAGCGGCTACACCTTC. The genes are TRBV20-1 and TRBJ1-2; D gene ambiguous. From germline, CDR1 is DFQATT and CDR2 SNEGSKA (reference sequence). This CDR3 has 12 residues. V was cut by 2 bases and J by 8 bases, with 12 bases left in between.